This TCR beta chain was found in a study of molecular identifiers for immune sequencing clone quantification. Libraries for naive CD8 T cells, which were made from about 19,000 to 1,100,000 sorted cells, drew on 10%, 30% or 50% of the RNA. V shed 0 bases and J shed 0 bases, with 8 bases lying between them. From germline, CDR1 is LGHNA and CDR2 YSLEER. The CDR3 is made up of 15 amino acids. TCRdb reprocessed the PCR reads via MiXCR and lists one record per CDR3 protein. The sample includes about half a million distinct CDR3 sequences, about 25% of them seen just once. This TCR was recovered from a human donor in good health. Some libraries in this study had Jurkat cell RNA spiked in. This sequence joins TRBV4-3 and TRBJ2-5; no clear D. The sample was naive CD8+ T cells from blood, with Jurkat cell RNA spiked in. Noted subset: FACS-sorted CD8+CD4-CCR7+CD45RA+ naive T cells. CDR3 nucleotide sequence: TGCGCCAGCAGCCAAGATTTAGCTTACCAAGAGACCCAGTACTTC. As protein: CASSQDLAYQETQYF.